This T cell receptor (beta chain) was identified in a study of T-cell memory formation after mild COVID-19. Whole-study findings and limits: Contracting CD4+ clones lay largely in CM and EM, with CD8+ ones residing in EMRA. Cross-reactive memory seemingly joined, as some responding clones were found in pre-infection memory. Later expanders leaned toward CD4+, whereas clones contracting from day 15 to 85 were balanced CD4/CD8.

The CDR3 runs 15 residues. V dropped 6 bases and J dropped 3 bases, with 15 bases sitting between them. 5'RACE primed from the constant segment yielded TCR alpha and TCR beta cDNA libraries bearing sample barcodes and UMIs. Each CDR3 protein is one row after TCRdb ran MiXCR on the 5' RACE reads. The sample has 250,000 to 350,000 distinct CDR3 sequences, roughly a fifth seen once. This clonotype was found many times. Its antigen is currently unknown. The sequence was obtained from a man aged 18 to 30 who had mild COVID-19 (a few samples of this study predate the infection). Cell type and time point are not known. The V gene is TRBV12-3 or TRBV12-4, the J gene TRBJ1-3; tentative D call: TRBD1 (5 bases). Sequenced input: PBMCs or a T cell subset sorted from them (not recorded which). The CDR3 sequence is CASRIGTDLGNTIYF. CDR3 coding DNA: TGTGCCAGCAGGATCGGGACCGACCTTGGAAACACCATATATTTT.